This T cell receptor (beta chain) derives from a study of T cell responses to AZD1222 COVID-19 vaccine (dated by TCRdb to 2020 to 2022). With respect to the entire study: A total of approximately 250 trial participants underwent TCR sequencing, of whom approximately 200 had received two doses of AZD1222 and around 26 had received two doses of the MenACWY control vaccine. Trial participants were enrolled by age into subgroups of 18-55, 56-69 and 70-plus years, and roughly 160, 29 and 62 TCR-sequenced participants, respectively, were included in these subgroups.

In light of the paper, this sample's time point label describes: about 28 days (+/-7) after the second vaccine dose. AZD1222 recipients with second doses at about 4 weeks or about 12 weeks were pooled, because spike-specific TCR depth and breadth did not differ between schedules. The vaccinee samples were drawn from two UK trials, COV001 and COV002, one of which was a single-blind randomized controlled phase 2/3 trial testing AZD1222 (ChAdOx1 nCoV-19) in healthy adults. For TCRbeta chain sequencing, PBMC samples were collected from trial participants at day 0 and at day 28 after the second dose. Study-wide conclusions, independent of this receptor: Because no samples from the day 14 peak response were available, repertoires could be characterized only after the peak T cell response. Conclusions about previously exposed vaccinees were limited because only six AZD1222 recipients were SARS-CoV-2 seropositive at baseline. A significant rise in spike-specific TCR breadth and depth was observed after two AZD1222 doses relative to day 0 and relative to MenACWY recipients. Vaccine-associated CD4 TCRs spanned the whole spike protein, with dominant responses in regions 160-218 and 743-854. Nearly half of unique spike-specific TCRs reportedly recognized epitopes outside regions mutated in the B.1.351 and B.1.1.7 variants. The 56-69-year group was small, and its depth increase did not reach significance, likely because of low power. Participants were mostly white British, with more females than males. The authors suggested clonal diversity may have been underestimated.

Trimming costs V 1 base and J 8 bases, and their ends lie 12 bases apart. According to the germline V gene, CDR1 reads SGHAT and CDR2 reads FQNNGV. The CDR3 runs 15 amino acids, cysteine and phenylalanine included. CDR3 DNA only is kept here, 45 bases in frame from base 1. Note on this clone: The target of this receptor is not known. Within one base of it there is no much larger clone, and no base qualities were kept.

The CDR3 regions of human TCRbeta chains were analyzed by immunosequencing. Concerning the study's data processing: Repertoire TCRs were matched against a reference library of SARS-CoV-2-specific TCRs generated with the MIRA antigen-specificity platform. Breadth meant the fraction of unique TCRs that were SARS-CoV-2-associated, whereas depth meant the fraction of total T cells that were SARS-CoV-2-associated. Using the MIRA data, each spike-specific TCR was mapped to the spike region that the TCR reacts to and placed in a CD4 or CD8 class. Log10-transformed breadth and depth values were compared by one-way ANOVA with Sidak's multiple comparisons tests. TCRdb carries this immuneACCESS record with in-frame sequences only. Its versions omit some clonotypes, under half of them owing to an unresolved V gene in the studies checked, with the rest unexplained. That table gives V, J and clone size, and the DNA gave D and trimming. The sample records roughly 150,000 clones, about 90% of which are singletons. The ten largest clones represent roughly 3% of the sample.

The TCR originated in an adult who received the AZD1222 COVID-19 vaccine. Recombination joined TRBV11-2 with TRBJ1-6, with TRBD1 as a weak D call on 5 bases. The specimen comprised peripheral blood, sampled 28 days after the second AZD1222 dose. The DNA reads as follows: TGTGCCAGCAGCTTAGGTGGGACCGGGGATTCACCCCTCCACTTT. Translated, this is CASSLGGTGDSPLHF.